The present entry profiles one TCR beta chain with its context. Source study methods: How many nucleated cells were present was estimated from reference gene primer amplification. Clones were read by immunoSEQ multiplex PCR, and TCRdb kept only the in-frame ones, dropping some. Clonal size and the V and J genes are those of that table, whereas D and trimming came from the DNA. The top ten hold around 13% of the sample, which has 250,000 to 350,000 clones, 89% seen once. This specimen belongs to a study of blood T cell repertoires in COVID-19. Study overall: Samples of COVID-19 (acute and convalescent) were obtained from the United States, Italy and Spain. In each case, the material was cDNA or gDNA derived from T cells, B-cell-depleted T cells, or PBMCs.

Germline values: CDR1 SNHLY, CDR2 FYNNEI. The V and J ends lost 6 bases and 5 bases, in that order; junction bases with no gene match: 10. The CDR3 is made up of 16 amino acids. The sequence derives from a woman in her sixties or seventies with acute or convalescent COVID-19. Sequenced sample: peripheral blood. V is TRBV2 and J is TRBJ2-3; 11 bases are shared with TRBD1. The CDR3: CASRVGQGARGDTQYF. CDR3 bases: TGTGCCAGCAGGGTTGGACAGGGGGCGCGGGGAGATACGCAGTATTTT.